Presented here are 5 T cell receptor beta chains from one specimen sequenced in a study of blood T cell repertoires in COVID-19. TCRdb's copy holds only in-frame clones and misses some; the assay was immunoSEQ multiplex PCR. The sample contains fewer than 200,000 clones, around 85% of which appear only once. The sequenced sample consisted of peripheral blood. The receptors shown here come from a man in his 70s with active or convalescent COVID-19.

This sequence joins TRBV6-5 and TRBJ2-7, with D possibly TRBD1 on 6 matching bases. V was shortened by 6 bases and J by 4 bases, with 10 bases between the two germline ends. This CDR3 has 12 amino acids. CDR1 MNHEY and CDR2 SVGAGI come from the germline V gene. The CDR3 DNA follows: TGTGCCAGCAGGAGTACAGGGTACGAGCAGTACTTC. Its protein product is CASRSTGYEQYF.

V gene TRBV6-5 combines with J gene TRBJ2-3, with D perhaps matching TRBD2 (6 bases). Germline CDR1 reads MNHEY; CDR2 reads SVGAGI. The CDR3 loop spans 14 amino acids. V lost 5 bases to trimming and J lost 2 bases, with 11 bases between them. CDR3 region: CASSLSGNTDTQYF. CDR3 DNA: TGTGCCAGCAGTCTTAGCGGAAACACAGATACGCAGTATTTT.

This chain uses TRBV5-4 with TRBJ1-2; the D is unclear. Germline CDR1 reads SGHNT; CDR2 reads YYREEE (reference sequence). Trimming pared 0 bases from V and 5 bases from J, leaving 5 bases between. The CDR3 has 12 amino acids. This chain's CDR3 is CASSLAGYGYTF. The CDR3 coding sequence is TGTGCCAGCAGCTTGGCCGGTTATGGCTACACCTTC.

The chain couples TRBV11-2 to TRBJ2-1; 10 nucleotides line up with TRBD2. Trimming at V came to 4 bases and at J to 4 bases, leaving 10 bases not matched to a gene. CDR3 length equals 17 residues. CDR1 and CDR2 (germline): SGHAT, FQNNGV. The CDR3 is CASSSLRGAGGYNEQFF. The CDR3 DNA reads as TGTGCCAGCAGCTCTCTCAGGGGAGCGGGAGGGTACAATGAGCAGTTCTTC.

The chain carries TRBV29-1 and TRBJ2-7, with 11 nucleotides matching TRBD2. The germline V gene encodes CDR1 SQVTM and CDR2 ANQGSEA. The CDR3 contains 13 residues. The junction had 4 bases not matched to a gene; V was cut back by 7 bases and J by 2 bases. CDR3 loop: CSARTSGPYEQYF. The CDR3, as DNA: TGCAGCGCCCGGACTAGCGGGCCCTACGAGCAGTACTTC.